Presented here are 29 T cell receptor beta chains from one specimen sequenced in a study of CD8 T cells in ankylosing spondylitis. MiXCR was run by TCRdb on the 5' RACE reads, yielding one entry per CDR3 protein. This table has approximately 260,000 distinct CDR3 sequences, roughly 8.6% appearing once. Sequencing was carried out using blood, either unsorted or a sorted T cell fraction (not recorded which). The receptors were sampled from a male donor with ankylosing spondylitis or in good health (not recorded which).

This clonotype was picked up many times. The chain joins TRBV20-1 to TRBJ1-5, with D possibly being TRBD1 (5 bases). Germline CDR1 reads DFQATT; CDR2 reads SNEGSKA (reference sequence). The V and J ends lost 5 bases and 3 bases respectively, with 23 bases between them. The CDR3 has 17 amino acids. The CDR3 region has the DNA TGCAGTGCTCTTTCCGCATTCGGGGGGATGAACAATCAGCCCCAGCATTTT. Translating it yields CSALSAFGGMNNQPQHF.

Ten or more counts support this clonotype. CDR3 protein: CASRRQGSYEQYF. CDR3 in DNA: TGCGCCAGCCGGAGACAGGGCTCCTACGAGCAGTACTTC. The rearrangement joins TRBV4-1 to TRBJ2-7, with 7 bases identical to TRBD1. Germline lookup yields CDR1 MGHRA and CDR2 YSYEKL. After removal of 8 bases from V and 0 bases from J, the junction contained 4 bases not matched to a gene. This CDR3 region has 13 residues.

This chain uses TRBV5-1 with TRBJ2-1, with 7 bases matching TRBD1. The CDR3 sequence is 14 residues long. Germline V gives CDR1 SGHRS, CDR2 YFSETQ. V was pared by 4 bases and J by 3 bases, with 4 bases of the junction left unmatched. The CDR3 DNA follows: TGCGCCAGCAGCGCACAGGGGATCTACAATGAGCAGTTCTTC. Protein: CASSAQGIYNEQFF. Supplemented by reference TRBV5-1 and TRBJ2-1, the full variable domain reads KAGVTQTPRYLIKTRGQQVTLSCSPISGHRSVSWYQQTPGQGLQFLFEYFSETQRNKGNFPGRFSGRQFSNSRSEMNVSTLELGDSALYLCASSAQGIYNEQFFGPGTRLTVL.

In this sample, this clonotype turned up many times. This chain joins TRBV29-1 and TRBJ1-1; D is possibly TRBD1 (6 bases). This CDR3 comprises 16 residues. Germline CDR1 and CDR2: SQVTM and ANQGSEA. V was clipped by 4 bases and J by 0 bases, with 18 bases between them. CDR3 in DNA: TGCAGCGTTGCAGGAGTGGGACAAACCATGAACACTGAAGCTTTCTTT. Translating gives CSVAGVGQTMNTEAFF. Supplemented by reference TRBV29-1 and TRBJ1-1, the full variable domain reads SAVISQKPSRDICQRGTSLTIQCQVDSQVTMMFWYRQQPGQSLTLIATANQGSEATYESGFVIDKFPISRPNLTFSTLTVSNMSPEDSSIYLCSVAGVGQTMNTEAFFGQGTRLTVV.

This clonotype was counted ten times or more. The chain employs TRBV29-1 and TRBJ2-6; D not resolved. V lost 5 bases and J lost 0, with 14 bases in between. The germline CDR1 and CDR2 sequences are SQVTM and ANQGSEA. This CDR3 is 16 amino acids long. The chain's CDR3 is CSVLNLAPSGANVLTF. For the CDR3, the DNA is TGCAGCGTTCTCAACCTTGCCCCCTCTGGGGCCAACGTCCTGACTTTC.

This clonotype was seen repeatedly, ten times or more. The CDR3 reads CAISMDRGVDTEAFF. CDR3 coding DNA: TGTGCCATCAGCATGGACAGGGGGGTTGACACTGAAGCTTTCTTT. J is TRBJ1-1 and V is TRBV10-3, with TRBD1 matching over 10 bases. The CDR3 runs 15 residues. CDR1 is ENHRY and CDR2 is SYGVKD in the germline V gene. The ends lost 6 bases at V and 3 bases at J; junction bases unmatched: 7.

The genes are TRBV5-4 and TRBJ2-3; D is uncertain. With 3 bases removed from V and 2 bases from J, the gap between germline ends came to 16 bases. CDR1 is SGHNT, CDR2 YYREEE, per germline (reference sequence). There are 16 residues in the CDR3. The CDR3: CASSSPSQTPTDTQYF. Here the CDR3 DNA reads TGTGCCAGCAGCTCCCCGAGTCAGACCCCCACAGATACGCAGTATTTT.

This clonotype came up many times. The chain recombines TRBV12-3 or TRBV12-4 with TRBJ1-4; unclear D gene. Trimming cost V 6 bases and J 8 bases, with 13 bases left between them. The CDR3 sequence is 13 residues long. In DNA form, the CDR3 reads TGTGCCAGCAGCTGGGTAATCGAGGAAAAACTGTTTTTT. Protein product: CASSWVIEEKLFF.

This clonotype was seen repeatedly, ten times or more. The V call is TRBV10-3, the J call TRBJ2-3, with 15 bases identical to TRBD2. The junction had 3 bases not matched to a gene; V was cut back by 6 bases and J by 2 bases. Germline V gene lookup returns CDR1 ENHRY and CDR2 SYGVKD. The CDR3 runs to 16 residues. CDR3 amino acids: CAISGTSGGYTDTQYF. The CDR3, as DNA: TGTGCCATCAGCGGGACTAGCGGGGGGTACACAGATACGCAGTATTTT.

This clonotype has more than one count but fewer than ten. The V call is TRBV7-2, the J call TRBJ1-2, with D perhaps TRBD1 (6 bases). Germline V CDR1 and CDR2: SGHTA, FQGNSA. The ends were cut back, 6 bases at V and 0 bases at J, with 17 bases in the middle. The CDR3 contains 16 residues. CDR3 residues: CASSWGTGTTNYGYTF. The CDR3 nucleotides are TGTGCCAGCAGTTGGGGTACAGGGACCACTAACTATGGCTACACCTTC.

This clonotype was counted ten times or more. The J gene is TRBJ2-2, the V gene TRBV9; D call uncertain. The V gene lost 4 bases and the J gene lost 0 bases, with 16 bases spanning the gap. Looked up from germline, CDR1 is SGDLS and CDR2 is YYNGEE. The CDR3 loop spans 17 amino acids. CDR3 amino acids: CASSPRRSGANTGELFF. DNA of the CDR3: TGTGCCAGCAGCCCCCGTCGATCCGGAGCGAACACCGGGGAGCTGTTTTTT.

Worth noting for this clonotype: A read error may be the cause here, since a much bigger clone is one base away. The genes are TRBV7-2 and TRBJ2-3; tentative D call: TRBD1 (5 bases). This CDR3 comprises 15 residues. Germline loops: CDR1 SGHTA, CDR2 FQGNSA. V was pared by 0 bases and J by 1 base, with 8 bases between. The CDR3, as DNA: TGTGCCAGCAGCTTAGCGGGGCCTGGCACAGATACGCAGTATTTT. Its translation: CASSLAGPGTDTQYF.

This clonotype was seen more than once but under ten times. This chain links TRBV5-5 with TRBJ1-1; D is undetermined. V lost 0 bases to trimming and J lost 11 bases, with 17 bases between them. In germline, CDR1 is SGHKS, CDR2 YYEKEE (reference sequence). This CDR3 is 14 amino acids long. This CDR3 reads CASSLDTGSALAFF. CDR3 DNA sequence: TGTGCCAGCAGCTTGGATACTGGAAGCGCATTGGCTTTCTTT.

This clonotype was seen at least ten times. The V gene is TRBV24-1, the J gene TRBJ2-7; D might be TRBD2 (5 bases). The germline V gene has CDR1 KGHDR and CDR2 SFDVKD. This CDR3 is built from 14 residues. Trimming shortened V by 4 bases and J by 5 bases, and 14 bases separated the two germline ends. The CDR3 sequence is CATSDPDFADEQYF. The DNA of the CDR3 is TGTGCCACCAGTGACCCGGACTTTGCGGACGAGCAGTACTTC.

V and J are TRBV10-3 and TRBJ2-7; 8 bases match TRBD1. CDR1 ENHRY and CDR2 SYGVKD come from the germline V gene. V lost 7 bases to trimming and J lost 3 bases; unmatched junction nucleotides: 5. The CDR3 has 13 amino acids. The CDR3, as DNA: TGTGCCATCACCGGAGGACAGGGCTACGAGCAGTACTTC. It yields the protein CAITGGQGYEQYF.

This clonotype appeared many times. The V gene is TRBV5-6, the J gene TRBJ2-2, with D maybe TRBD1 (5 bases). This CDR3 contains 15 residues. V gave up 2 bases and J gave up 1 base, with 9 bases separating them. Germline V CDR1 and CDR2: SGHDT, YYEEEE. The CDR3: CASSFRTGNTGELFF. CDR3 in DNA: TGTGCCAGCAGCTTTCGTACAGGGAACACCGGGGAGCTGTTTTTT.

The V and J genes are TRBV2 and TRBJ2-7, with 9 bases identical to TRBD2. Germline lookup yields CDR1 SNHLY and CDR2 FYNNEI. V was clipped by 7 bases and J by 4 bases; unmatched bases: 8. This CDR3 comprises 14 residues. The CDR3 sequence is CASNLGLAGYEQYF. The CDR3, as DNA: TGTGCCAGCAATCTAGGGCTAGCGGGGTACGAGCAGTACTTC.

The sample holds many counts of this clonotype. The V gene is TRBV11-2, the J gene TRBJ1-1; a possible D gene is TRBD1 (5 bases). CDR3 length: 13 residues. Trimming cost V 5 bases and J 2 bases, with 9 bases left between them. Germline V gene lookup returns CDR1 SGHAT and CDR2 FQNNGV. The CDR3 DNA sequence: TGTGCCAGCAGCGTGACAGCTAACACTGAAGCTTTCTTT. Its protein product is CASSVTANTEAFF.

This clonotype was seen a few times. This chain uses TRBV12-3 or TRBV12-4 with TRBJ2-6; D gene unclear. Trimming removed 3 bases from V and 0 bases from J, with 12 bases in between. The CDR3 totals 17 residues. As DNA, the CDR3 is TGTGCCAGCAGTTTTGCATCACTTAGCTCTGGGGCCAACGTCCTGACTTTC. The encoded protein is CASSFASLSSGANVLTF.

This clonotype was found many times. The V gene is TRBV5-1, the J gene TRBJ2-7; perhaps TRBD1 as D (6 bases). Germline CDR1 reads SGHRS; CDR2 reads YFSETQ. Trimming cost V 0 bases and J 6 bases, with 19 bases left between them. The CDR3 loop spans 16 amino acids. CDR3 protein: CASSLAPARGGVEQYF. As DNA, the CDR3 is TGCGCCAGCAGCTTGGCTCCGGCCAGAGGGGGAGTCGAGCAGTACTTC.

This chain uses TRBV19 with TRBJ2-3; TRBD1 agrees at 10 bases. The germline V gene has CDR1 LNHDA and CDR2 SQIVND (reference sequence). Trimming cost V 4 bases and J 3 bases; bases outside gene matches: 7. This CDR3 spans 16 amino acids. CDR3 DNA: TGTGCCAGTAGTACCCGGACAGGGGGAGGGACAGATACGCAGTATTTT. This translates into CASSTRTGGGTDTQYF.

This clonotype has at least ten counts. This chain uses TRBV12-5 with TRBJ2-1; 7 bases align to TRBD1. Trimming removed 6 bases from V and 4 bases from J; junction bases left unmatched: 6. This CDR3 has 14 amino acids. CDR1 is LGHNT and CDR2 is FRNRAP in the germline V gene. CDR3 amino acids: CASGRDSAYNEQFF. The CDR3, as DNA: TGTGCTAGTGGCCGGGACAGCGCTTACAATGAGCAGTTCTTC.

This clonotype was seen more than once but under ten times. The rearrangement joins TRBV4-3 to TRBJ2-7; TRBD2 might be the D (6 bases). The germline V gene encodes CDR1 LGHNA and CDR2 YSLEER. V was cut by 4 bases and J by 6 bases, with 10 bases left in between. This CDR3 contains 12 residues. For the CDR3, the DNA is TGCGCCAGCAGCCTGTGGGGAGGCGAGCAGTACTTC. Protein: CASSLWGGEQYF.

This clonotype was seen repeatedly, ten times or more. The V gene is TRBV5-1, the J gene TRBJ2-3; maybe TRBD1 (5 bases). Trimming left V 3 bases short and J 5 bases short, with 7 bases between. The CDR3 contains 12 residues. The V gene's germline CDR1 is SGHRS and CDR2 YFSETQ. In DNA, the CDR3 is TGCGCCAGCAGCTCCAGGGAAGATACGCAGTATTTT. It specifies CASSSREDTQYF.

This clonotype has at least ten counts. The chain employs TRBV6-5 and TRBJ1-5; D ambiguous. This CDR3 has 14 residues. Germline CDR1 is MNHEY and CDR2 is SVGAGI. Trimming removed 3 bases from V and 1 base from J, with 7 bases in between. CDR3 loop: CASSYLSSNQPQHF. The CDR3 region has the DNA TGTGCCAGCAGTTATCTGTCGAGCAATCAGCCCCAGCATTTT.

This clonotype was seen repeatedly, ten times or more. The chain is built from TRBV27 and TRBJ1-1; no clear D gene. In germline, CDR1 is MNHEY, CDR2 SMNVEV (reference sequence). V was trimmed by 3 bases and J by 6 bases, leaving 11 bases between them. The CDR3 sequence is 13 residues long. In DNA, the CDR3 is TGTGCCAGCAGTTTGGTGGCAGTCTCTGAAGCTTTCTTT. Protein product: CASSLVAVSEAFF.

The sample holds many counts of this clonotype. V and J are TRBV5-1 and TRBJ2-1, with a possible D match to TRBD1 (5 bases). This CDR3 has 15 residues. Trimming left V 4 bases short and J 0 bases short, with 11 bases between. CDR1 is SGHRS, CDR2 YFSETQ, per germline. CDR3 amino acids: CASSQDISSYNEQFF. The CDR3 DNA is TGCGCCAGCAGCCAGGACATCTCCTCCTACAATGAGCAGTTCTTC. Looking up the rest from reference TRBV5-1 and TRBJ2-1 gives the full variable domain: KAGVTQTPRYLIKTRGQQVTLSCSPISGHRSVSWYQQTPGQGLQFLFEYFSETQRNKGNFPGRFSGRQFSNSRSEMNVSTLELGDSALYLCASSQDISSYNEQFFGPGTRLTVL.

This clonotype was picked up many times. The chain uses TRBV7-2 and TRBJ1-2; 7 bases are a match to TRBD1. The CDR3 totals 17 residues. The germline V gene has CDR1 SGHTA and CDR2 FQGNSA. The J segment lost 2 bases and the V segment lost 5 bases, leaving 14 bases of the junction unmatched. CDR3: CASSTDTGQVPNYGYTF. The CDR3 coding sequence is TGTGCCAGCAGCACCGACACCGGACAGGTCCCAAACTATGGCTACACCTTC. Using reference TRBV7-2 and TRBJ1-2 for the parts outside the CDR3, the full variable domain is GAGVSQSPSNKVTEKGKDVELRCDPISGHTALYWYRQSLGQGLEFLIYFQGNSAPDKSGLPSDRFSAERTGGSVSTLTIQRTQQEDSAVYLCASSTDTGQVPNYGYTFGSGTRLTVV.

This clonotype was detected ten times or more. The genes are TRBV5-1 and TRBJ2-3; no clear D. CDR3 length: 15 amino acids. V lost 0 bases and J 2 bases, leaving 10 bases between the germline ends. CDR1 and CDR2 from the germline V gene are SGHRS and YFSETQ. The CDR3, as DNA: TGCGCCAGCAGCTTGGAGGGCAGGTACACAGATACGCAGTATTTT. Translated: CASSLEGRYTDTQYF.